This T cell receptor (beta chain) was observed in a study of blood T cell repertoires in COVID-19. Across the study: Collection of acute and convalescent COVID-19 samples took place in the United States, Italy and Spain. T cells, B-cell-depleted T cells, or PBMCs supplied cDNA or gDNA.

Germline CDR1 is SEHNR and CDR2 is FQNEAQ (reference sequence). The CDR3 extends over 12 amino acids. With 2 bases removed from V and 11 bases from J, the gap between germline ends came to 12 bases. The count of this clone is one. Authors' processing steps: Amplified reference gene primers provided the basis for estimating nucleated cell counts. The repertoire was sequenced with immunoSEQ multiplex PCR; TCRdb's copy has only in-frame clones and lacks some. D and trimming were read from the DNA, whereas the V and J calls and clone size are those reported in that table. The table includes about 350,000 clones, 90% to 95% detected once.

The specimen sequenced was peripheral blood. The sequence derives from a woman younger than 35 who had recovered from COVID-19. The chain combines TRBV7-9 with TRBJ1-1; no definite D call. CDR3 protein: CASSLTSGVAFF. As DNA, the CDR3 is TGTGCCAGCAGCTTAACCTCAGGTGTTGCTTTCTTT.